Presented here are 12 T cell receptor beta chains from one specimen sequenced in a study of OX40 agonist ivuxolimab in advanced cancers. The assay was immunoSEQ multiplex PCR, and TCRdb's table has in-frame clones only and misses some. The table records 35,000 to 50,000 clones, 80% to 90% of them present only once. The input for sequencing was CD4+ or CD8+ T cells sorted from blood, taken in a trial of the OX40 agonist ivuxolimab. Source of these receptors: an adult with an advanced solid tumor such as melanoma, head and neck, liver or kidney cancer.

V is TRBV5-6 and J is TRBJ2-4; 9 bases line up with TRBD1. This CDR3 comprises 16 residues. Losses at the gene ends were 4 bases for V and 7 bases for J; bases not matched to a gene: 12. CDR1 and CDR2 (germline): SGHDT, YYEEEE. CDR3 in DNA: TGTGCCAGCAGCCAAAAGGGAGGGGACAGGGTGAACATTCAGTACTTC. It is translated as CASSQKGGDRVNIQYF.

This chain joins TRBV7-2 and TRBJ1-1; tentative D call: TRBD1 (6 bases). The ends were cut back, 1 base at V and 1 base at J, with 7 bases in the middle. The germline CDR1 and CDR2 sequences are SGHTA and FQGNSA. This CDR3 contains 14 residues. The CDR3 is CASSLGQANTEAFF. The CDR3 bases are TGTGCCAGCAGCTTAGGACAGGCGAACACTGAAGCTTTCTTT.

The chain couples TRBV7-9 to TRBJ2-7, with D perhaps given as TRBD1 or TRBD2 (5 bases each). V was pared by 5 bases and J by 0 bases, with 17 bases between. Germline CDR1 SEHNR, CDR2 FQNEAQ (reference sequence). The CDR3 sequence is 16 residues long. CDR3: CASSQRDGESSYEQYF. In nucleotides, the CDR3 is TGTGCCAGCAGCCAACGGGACGGCGAAAGCTCCTACGAGCAGTACTTC.

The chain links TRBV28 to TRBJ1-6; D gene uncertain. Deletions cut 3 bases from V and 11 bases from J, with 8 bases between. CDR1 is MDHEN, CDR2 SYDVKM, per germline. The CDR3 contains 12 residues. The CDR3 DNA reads TGTGCCAGCAGTTTGAATGCGGCACCCCTCCACTTT. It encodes CASSLNAAPLHF.

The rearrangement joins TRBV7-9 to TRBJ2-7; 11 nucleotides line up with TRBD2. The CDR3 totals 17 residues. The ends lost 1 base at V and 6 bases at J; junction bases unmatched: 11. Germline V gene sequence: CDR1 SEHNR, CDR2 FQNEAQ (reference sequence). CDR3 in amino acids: CASSLGALAGGWGEQYF. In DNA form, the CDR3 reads TGTGCCAGCAGCTTAGGGGCCCTAGCGGGGGGCTGGGGCGAGCAGTACTTC. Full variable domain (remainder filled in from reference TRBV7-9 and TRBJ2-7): DTGVSQNPRHKITKRGQNVTFRCDPISEHNRLYWYRQTLGQGPEFLTYFQNEAQLEKSRLLSDRFSAERPKGSFSTLEIQRTEQGDSAMYLCASSLGALAGGWGEQYFGPGTRLTVT.

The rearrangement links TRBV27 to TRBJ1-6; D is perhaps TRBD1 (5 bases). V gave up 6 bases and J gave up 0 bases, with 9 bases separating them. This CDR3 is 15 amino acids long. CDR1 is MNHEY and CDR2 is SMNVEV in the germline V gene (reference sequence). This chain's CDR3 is CASSRGSSYNSPLHF. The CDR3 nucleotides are TGTGCCAGCAGCCGGGGCAGCTCCTATAATTCACCCCTCCACTTT.

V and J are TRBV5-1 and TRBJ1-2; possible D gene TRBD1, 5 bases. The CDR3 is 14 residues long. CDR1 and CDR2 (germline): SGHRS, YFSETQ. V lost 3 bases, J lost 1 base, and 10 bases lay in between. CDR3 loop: CASSSDSNNYGYTF. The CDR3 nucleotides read TGCGCCAGCAGCTCAGACAGCAATAACTATGGCTACACCTTC.

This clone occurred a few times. The CDR3 coding sequence is TGCGCCAGCAGCCAAATTACAGGGAGCTCCTATAATTCACCCCTCCACTTT. As protein: CASSQITGSSYNSPLHF. The V gene is TRBV4-3, the J gene TRBJ1-6, with D maybe TRBD1 (6 bases). There are 17 residues in the CDR3. The germline CDR1 and CDR2 sequences are LGHNA and YSLEER. Trimming left V 2 bases short and J 0 bases short, with 11 bases between.

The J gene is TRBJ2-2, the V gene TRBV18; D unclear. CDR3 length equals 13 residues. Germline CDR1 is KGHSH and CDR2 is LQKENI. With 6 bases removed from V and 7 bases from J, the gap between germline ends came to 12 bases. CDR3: CASSRPGRGELFF. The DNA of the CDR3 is TGTGCCAGCTCGCGACCGGGCCGCGGGGAGCTGTTTTTT.

CDR3 in amino acids: CASRRGTNTGELFF. CDR3 DNA sequence: TGTGCCAGCAGACGCGGGACAAACACCGGGGAGCTGTTTTTT. The V and J genes are TRBV6-5 and TRBJ2-2; D possibly matches TRBD1 or TRBD2 (6 bases each). Per the germline V gene, CDR1 is MNHEY and CDR2 is SVGAGI. Deletions cut 6 bases from V and 2 bases from J, with 10 bases between. The CDR3 runs to 14 residues.

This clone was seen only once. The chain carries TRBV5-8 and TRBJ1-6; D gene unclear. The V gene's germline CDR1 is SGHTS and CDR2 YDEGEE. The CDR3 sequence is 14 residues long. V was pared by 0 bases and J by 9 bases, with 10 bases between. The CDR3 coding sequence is TGTGCCAGCAGCTTGGAGACCCGAGGTTCACCCCTCCACTTT. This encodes CASSLETRGSPLHF.

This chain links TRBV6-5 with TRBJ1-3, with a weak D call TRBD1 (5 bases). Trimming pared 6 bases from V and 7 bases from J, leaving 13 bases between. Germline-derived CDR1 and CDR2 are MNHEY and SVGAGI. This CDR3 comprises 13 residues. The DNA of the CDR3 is TGTGCCAGCAGACCCCAGGGTACGAACACCATATATTTT. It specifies CASRPQGTNTIYF.